Shown below are 10 T cell receptor beta chains from a single sample sequenced in a study of blood T cell repertoires in COVID-19. Profiling relied on immunoSEQ multiplex PCR, and the TCRdb table lists in-frame clones only, not all of them. The data contain over 65,000 clones, less than 90% of them singletons. Sequenced input: peripheral blood. The receptors come from an elderly man with COVID-19, enrolled during active disease.

The CDR3 nucleotides are TGTGCCAGCAGCCCCACCGGGACTAACTATGGCTACACCTTC. Translated, it gives CASSPTGTNYGYTF. The chain recombines TRBV11-3 with TRBJ1-2; D call uncertain. Germline V CDR1 and CDR2: SGHNT, YENEEA. There are 14 residues in the CDR3. Trimming removed 5 bases from V and 0 bases from J, with 10 bases in between.

This CDR3 is CASSLGTGGQPQHF. The CDR3 nucleotides read TGTGCCAGCAGCTTGGGGACAGGGGGTCAGCCCCAGCATTTT. The chain has TRBV5-4 and TRBJ1-5; TRBD1 aligns across 10 bases. CDR3 length: 14 residues. V lost 0 bases to trimming and J lost 6 bases; unmatched junction nucleotides: 0. Germline V gives CDR1 SGHNT, CDR2 YYREEE (reference sequence).

CDR3 bases: TGTGCCAGCAGTTGGGACACCTATAATTCACCCCTCCACTTT. Residues: CASSWDTYNSPLHF. The V and J genes are TRBV6-5 and TRBJ1-6; possibly TRBD1 for D (6 bases). CDR1 is MNHEY, CDR2 SVGAGI, per germline. This CDR3 contains 14 residues. Trimming stripped 4 bases from V and 2 bases from J, with 6 bases between.

CDR3 region: CASSPGTAGRPLHF. CDR3 DNA: TGTGCCAGCAGCCCCGGGACAGCCGGTAGACCCCTCCACTTT. This chain links TRBV7-9 with TRBJ1-6; the match to TRBD1 covers 7 bases. With V trimmed by 5 bases and J by 12 bases, 10 bases remained unmatched. Looked up from germline, CDR1 is SEHNR and CDR2 is FQNEAQ (reference sequence). This CDR3 comprises 14 residues. Drawing the rest from reference TRBV7-9 and TRBJ1-6, the complete variable domain is DTGVSQNPRHKITKRGQNVTFRCDPISEHNRLYWYRQTLGQGPEFLTYFQNEAQLEKSRLLSDRFSAERPKGSFSTLEIQRTEQGDSAMYLCASSPGTAGRPLHFGNGTRLTVT.

The V call is TRBV4-1, the J call TRBJ1-1, with 9 bases aligning to TRBD1. V trimming: 5 bases; J trimming: 5 bases; junction bases outside the gene matches: 6. The CDR3 is 14 amino acids. Germline-derived CDR1 and CDR2 are MGHRA and YSYEKL. The CDR3: CASSSRQGGTEAFF. Here the CDR3 DNA reads TGCGCCAGCAGCTCCCGACAGGGGGGAACTGAAGCTTTCTTT.

This chain links TRBV5-1 with TRBJ2-5; the match to TRBD1 covers 9 bases. This CDR3 has 17 residues. Germline V gives CDR1 SGHRS, CDR2 YFSETQ. The junction had 11 bases not matched to a gene; V was cut back by 0 bases and J by 5 bases. The CDR3 region has the DNA TGCGCCAGCAGCTTGGAACAGGGGGCGATGCACTGGGAGACCCAGTACTTC. It codes for CASSLEQGAMHWETQYF.

J is TRBJ2-5 and V is TRBV5-1; D is undetermined. Trimming took 6 bases from V and 4 from J, leaving 10 bases between them. Germline loops: CDR1 SGHRS, CDR2 YFSETQ. The CDR3 runs 12 residues. DNA of the CDR3: TGCGCCAGCAAAGGAACGGGAGAGACCCAGTACTTC. It translates to CASKGTGETQYF.

The chain is built from TRBV5-4 and TRBJ1-2; maybe TRBD1 (5 bases). With 0 bases removed from V and 3 bases from J, the gap between germline ends came to 12 bases. The germline V gene encodes CDR1 SGHNT and CDR2 YYREEE (reference sequence). There are 15 residues in the CDR3. CDR3 sequence reads: CASSLGAGGDYGYTF. In nucleotides, the CDR3 is TGTGCCAGCAGCTTGGGGGCAGGAGGGGACTATGGCTACACCTTC.

This clone has only one observation. The chain links TRBV12-5 to TRBJ1-1; 7 bases fit TRBD1. With 6 bases clipped from V and 5 bases from J, the junction kept 6 bases outside the gene matches. The CDR3 sequence is 13 residues long. In germline, CDR1 is LGHNT, CDR2 FRNRAP. Here the CDR3 reads CASGPDRATEAFF. CDR3 nucleotide sequence: TGTGCTAGTGGACCCGACAGGGCTACTGAAGCTTTCTTT.

The CDR3 nucleotides read TGTGCCAGCAGCCCCTCCCCGGGACAGAGTTCCTACGAGCAGTACTTC. Amino acid sequence: CASSPSPGQSSYEQYF. The V and J genes are TRBV9 and TRBJ2-7; 7 positions match TRBD1. CDR3 length equals 16 residues. CDR1 is SGDLS and CDR2 is YYNGEE in the germline V gene. V lost 4 bases to trimming and J lost 1 base; unmatched junction nucleotides: 11.